The 6 T cell receptor beta chains reported below all come from one sample, sequenced in a study of T cells in Graves' hyperthyroidism and ophthalmopathy. TCR beta CDR3 regions were amplified from RNA transcripts. Initially, a first-round RT-PCR of the TCR CDR3 employed the HTBI primer set. MiXCR, run by TCRdb on the multiplex PCR reads, gives a single entry per CDR3 protein. The sample lists about 210,000 distinct CDR3 sequences; approximately 17% were seen once. The sample was blood. The receptors originated from a man in his forties or fifties with Graves' hyperthyroidism.

This clonotype showed up many times. This rearrangement joins TRBV28 to TRBJ2-1; maybe TRBD2 (5 bases). V was cut by 3 bases and J by 12 bases, with 12 bases left in between. The CDR3 length is 12 residues. Germline V gene sequence: CDR1 MDHEN, CDR2 SYDVKM. The CDR3 DNA is TGTGCCAGCAGTTTCCCAAGCGGTACGCAGTTCTTC. Encoded protein: CASSFPSGTQFF.

This clonotype was counted a few times. The CDR3 bases are TGTGCCAGTAAAGTATGGGGAGGACAGGGGAACACAGATACGCAGTATTTT. Translation gives CASKVWGGQGNTDTQYF. V and J are TRBV19 and TRBJ2-3; 9 nucleotides align to TRBD1. J lost 2 bases, V lost 7 bases, and 13 bases had no gene match. The germline V gene encodes CDR1 LNHDA and CDR2 SQIVND (reference sequence). This CDR3 comprises 17 residues.

This clonotype has at least ten counts. The chain couples TRBV27 to TRBJ1-4; the D is unclear. The germline CDR1 and CDR2 sequences are MNHEY and SMNVEV (reference sequence). The CDR3 loop spans 14 amino acids. V lost 6 bases to trimming and J lost 0 bases, with 8 bases between them. CDR3 in DNA: TGTGCCAGCAGACCTGTTGCAACTAATGAAAAACTGTTTTTT. This encodes CASRPVATNEKLFF. Together with reference TRBV27 and TRBJ1-4, the CDR3 gives the full variable domain: EAQVTQNPRYLITVTGKKLTVTCSQNMNHEYMSWYRQDPGLGLRQIYYSMNVEVTDKGDVPEGYKVSRKEKRNFPLILESPSPNQTSLYFCASRPVATNEKLFFGSGTQLSVL.

The chain links TRBV10-1 to TRBJ2-7, with D possibly being TRBD2 (6 bases). The CDR3 contains 15 residues. V was clipped by 4 bases and J by 0 bases, with 13 bases between them. Per germline, CDR1 WNHNN and CDR2 SYGVQD (reference sequence). In DNA form, the CDR3 reads TGCGCCAGCAGTGCTTATAGGGGAGGCTCCTACGAGCAGTACTTC. Translating it yields CASSAYRGGSYEQYF.

This clonotype occurred many times. The CDR3 protein is CASSDSPNQPQHF. For the CDR3, the DNA is TGTGCCAGCAGTGACAGTCCCAATCAGCCCCAGCATTTT. The V and J genes are TRBV6-2 or TRBV6-3 and TRBJ1-5; TRBD1 is a possible D gene (5 bases). CDR1 and CDR2 from the germline V gene are MNHEY and SVGEGT. Trimming removed 5 bases at V and 3 bases at J, with 8 bases between. The CDR3 runs to 13 residues.

This chain uses TRBV12-3 or TRBV12-4 with TRBJ2-1; TRBD2 matches 7 bases. The CDR3 spans 17 residues. V was clipped by 7 bases and J by 0 bases; unmatched bases: 12. CDR3 sequence (DNA): TGTGCCAGCACACAGAATAGAGCGGGGAGCTCCTACAATGAGCAGTTCTTC. It translates to CASTQNRAGSSYNEQFF.